These 26 T cell receptor beta chains share one sample of origin, sequenced in a study of T cell clusters in autoimmune cytopenias. Approximately 40,000 genome equivalents of blood DNA were amplified for TRB. One tube held mixed TRB-A and TRB-B primer pools for touch-down PCR. Reprocessing the multiplex PCR reads, TCRdb reports a single entry for every CDR3 protein and omits DNA. The sample holds under 14,000 distinct CDR3 sequences. In addition, the sample was reused for a study of T cell repertoires in aging, cancer and after chemotherapy.

The sequencing input was peripheral blood. These receptors were taken from a human donor in good health.

The rearrangement joins TRBV5-1 to TRBJ2-5; there is no DNA to check the TCRdb D call of TRBD1. This CDR3 is 15 amino acids long. CDR1 and CDR2 (germline): SGHRS, YFSETQ. CDR3 loop: CASSSGTGLEETQYF.

This chain joins TRBV18 and TRBJ2-2; TCRdb's D call, TRBD2, is unchecked because there is no DNA. The CDR3 is 17 residues long. In germline, CDR1 is KGHSH, CDR2 LQKENI. CDR3 in amino acids: CASSPTGLPKHTGELFF.

The genes are TRBV2 and TRBJ1-6; with no DNA, the TCRdb D assignment of TRBD1 cannot be verified. This CDR3 spans 14 amino acids. CDR1 SNHLY and CDR2 FYNNEI come from the germline V gene. The CDR3 protein is CASSSQGANSPLHF.

V gene TRBV28 combines with J gene TRBJ1-6; with no DNA, the TCRdb D assignment of TRBD1 cannot be verified. Per germline, CDR1 MDHEN and CDR2 SYDVKM. The CDR3 runs 12 residues. The CDR3 loop is CASSFSRSPLHF.

This clonotype shows up as medium-sized by frequency. This rearrangement joins TRBV6-4 to TRBJ1-6; TCRdb's D call, TRBD1, is unchecked because there is no DNA. Germline assignment: CDR1 MRHNA and CDR2 SNTAGT. This CDR3 comprises 15 residues. The CDR3 region is CASIGPGQGNSPLHF.

V gene TRBV6-5 combines with J gene TRBJ1-1. This CDR3 is built from 13 residues. Per the germline V gene, CDR1 is MNHEY and CDR2 is SVGAGI. The CDR3 sequence: CASSYLVNTEAFF.

V gene TRBV12-3 or TRBV12-4 combines with J gene TRBJ1-1; TCRdb indicates TRBD1, and absent DNA this call remains unverified. The CDR3 is 17 residues long. The CDR3 sequence is CASSSLAGGGLNTEAFF.

V and J are TRBV27 and TRBJ2-3; checking the TCRdb D call of TRBD1 is not possible without DNA. Germline-derived CDR1 and CDR2 are MNHEY and SMNVEV (reference sequence). The CDR3 is 20 residues long. This CDR3 reads CASASMRTGVDWRGRDTQYF.

This clonotype is classed as medium-sized by frequency. The V call is TRBV30, the J call TRBJ1-4; TCRdb lists TRBD1, though no DNA is available to test this call. Looked up from germline, CDR1 is GTSNPN and CDR2 is SVGIG (reference sequence). CDR3 length: 15 residues. This chain's CDR3 is CAYSPGQATNEKLFF.

The chain recombines TRBV5-1 with TRBJ2-5; TCRdb reports TRBD1, a call that lacks DNA to check it against. Per germline, CDR1 SGHRS and CDR2 YFSETQ. This CDR3 comprises 18 residues. This chain's CDR3 is CASSLAGAGNNYQETQYF. The entire variable domain, with the rest obtained from reference TRBV5-1 and TRBJ2-5, is as follows: KAGVTQTPRYLIKTRGQQVTLSCSPISGHRSVSWYQQTPGQGLQFLFEYFSETQRNKGNFPGRFSGRQFSNSRSEMNVSTLELGDSALYLCASSLAGAGNNYQETQYFGPGTRLLVL.

The CDR3 spells CASSPQSLGWEQYF. V usage is TRBV11-2 and J usage is TRBJ2-7; TCRdb picks TRBD2, but there is no DNA to check that call. The CDR3 covers 14 residues. The germline V gene encodes CDR1 SGHAT and CDR2 FQNNGV.

This clonotype registers medium-sized by frequency. V gene TRBV15 combines with J gene TRBJ1-2; TCRdb calls TRBD1, which cannot be checked without DNA. The CDR3 length is 12 residues. Germline-derived CDR1 and CDR2 are LNHNV and YYDKDF (reference sequence). This CDR3 is CATSRDFGANTF.

J is TRBJ2-7 and V is TRBV4-3; TCRdb picks TRBD1, but there is no DNA to check that call. CDR3 length equals 11 residues. Germline V gives CDR1 LGHNA, CDR2 YSLEER. CDR3: CASSPGTGKYF.

J is TRBJ2-3 and V is TRBV7-9; the D call from TCRdb, TRBD1, cannot be confirmed without DNA. Germline CDR1 and CDR2: SEHNR and FQNEAQ (reference sequence). CDR3 length equals 16 residues. CDR3 region: CAGNRGAGLGTDTQYF.

This clonotype registers medium-sized by frequency. CDR3 in amino acids: CASSEGQGFRYGYTF. This rearrangement joins TRBV6-6 to TRBJ1-2; TCRdb designates TRBD1, a call that cannot be tested without DNA. The CDR3 length is 15 residues. Looked up from germline, CDR1 is MNHNY and CDR2 is SVGAGI (reference sequence).

The V gene is TRBV4-1, the J gene TRBJ1-1. CDR1 and CDR2 (germline): MGHRA, YSYEKL. CDR3 length: 13 residues. CDR3 sequence: CASSREPRVAAFF.

The rearrangement links TRBV5-1 to TRBJ1-6. The CDR3 is made up of 15 amino acids. CDR1 and CDR2 (germline): SGHRS, YFSETQ. The CDR3 sequence is CASSLEPLYNSPLHF. The complete variable domain, with remaining parts taken from reference TRBV5-1 and TRBJ1-6, reads KAGVTQTPRYLIKTRGQQVTLSCSPISGHRSVSWYQQTPGQGLQFLFEYFSETQRNKGNFPGRFSGRQFSNSRSEMNVSTLELGDSALYLCASSLEPLYNSPLHFGNGTRLTVT.

Its frequency marks this clonotype as large (0.1 to 1%). This chain connects TRBV29-1 to TRBJ2-6. This CDR3 spans 14 amino acids. Germline V CDR1 and CDR2: SQVTM, ANQGSEA. CDR3 sequence: CSAQPTAGANVLTF.

V usage is TRBV14 and J usage is TRBJ2-4; the D call from TCRdb, TRBD1, cannot be confirmed without DNA. Germline CDR1 is SGHDN and CDR2 is FVKESK. The CDR3 has 12 residues. CDR3 region: CASSQVRTAQYF.

Considering frequency, this clonotype is medium-sized. The V and J genes are TRBV29-1 and TRBJ1-3. CDR3 length: 13 amino acids. Germline CDR1 is SQVTM and CDR2 is ANQGSEA. The CDR3 region is CSVAIGDGSTIYF.

The chain employs TRBV5-4 and TRBJ2-5. Germline loops: CDR1 SGHNT, CDR2 YYREEE (reference sequence). The CDR3 has 14 residues. CDR3 sequence: CASSLGQAVETQYF.

The chain carries TRBV6-5 and TRBJ2-2; TCRdb indicates TRBD1, and absent DNA this call remains unverified. This CDR3 contains 17 residues. Germline V gene sequence: CDR1 MNHEY, CDR2 SVGAGI. CDR3 loop: CASRHPRQTSGAGELFF.

V usage is TRBV5-8 and J usage is TRBJ2-3; the D call from TCRdb, TRBD2, cannot be confirmed without DNA. The germline gives CDR1 SGHTS, CDR2 YDEGEE. The CDR3 is made up of 16 amino acids. CDR3 protein: CASMTERGVSTDTQYF.

This clonotype is labeled medium-sized (0.01 to 0.1%) based on frequency. The J gene is TRBJ1-6, the V gene TRBV30; TCRdb proposes TRBD1, but this gene call is untestable without DNA. This CDR3 region has 16 residues. CDR1 and CDR2 from the germline V gene are GTSNPN and SVGIG (reference sequence). CDR3 region: CAWSVPQISYNSPLHF.

The genes are TRBV4-1 and TRBJ2-5; TCRdb designates TRBD1, a call that cannot be tested without DNA. The CDR3 totals 15 residues. Germline V gives CDR1 MGHRA, CDR2 YSYEKL. CDR3 region: CASSLQGIGQETQYF.

Its frequency marks this clonotype as medium-sized. The rearrangement uses TRBV6-5 and TRBJ1-2. In germline, CDR1 is MNHEY, CDR2 SVGAGI. CDR3 length equals 14 residues. This CDR3 reads CASSYWAGEEGYTF.